The T cell receptor (beta chain) described here comes from a study of cytomegalovirus exposure and HLA in healthy donors. PCR used 60 Vbeta primers and 13 Jbeta primers. Using immunoSEQ multiplex PCR, the repertoire was profiled, and TCRdb retains in-frame clones only, with some absent. This table has some 210,000 clones, about 77% appearing once. A word on this clone: What it recognizes is unknown.

CDR3 size: 13 residues. With 6 bases removed from V and 5 bases from J, the gap between germline ends came to 11 bases. Germline V gene lookup returns CDR1 MNHNY and CDR2 SVGAGI (reference sequence). General observations from the study: Immune exposure data for these donors was limited to CMV serostatus. It was assumed in the presence/absence analyses that sequencing depth was roughly uniform across donors.

This TCR came from a woman aged 30 to 39 in good health and CMV-seropositive. The gene calls are TRBV6-6 and TRBJ1-5, with D perhaps TRBD1 (5 bases). The material sequenced was PBMCs. The CDR3 region has the DNA TGTGCCAGCAGGTCTGACAGCTATCAGCCCCAGCATTTT. The encoded protein is CASRSDSYQPQHF.